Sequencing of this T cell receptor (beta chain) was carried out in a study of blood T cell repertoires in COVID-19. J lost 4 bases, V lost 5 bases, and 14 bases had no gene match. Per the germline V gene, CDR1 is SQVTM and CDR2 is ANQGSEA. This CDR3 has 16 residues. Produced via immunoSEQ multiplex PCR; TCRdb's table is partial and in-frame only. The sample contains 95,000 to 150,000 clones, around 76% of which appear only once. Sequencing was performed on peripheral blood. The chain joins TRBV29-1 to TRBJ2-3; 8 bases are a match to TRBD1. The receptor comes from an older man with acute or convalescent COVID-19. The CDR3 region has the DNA TGCAGCGTTCCTGGGACAGGTTTGACGGGGCCAGATACGCAGTATTTT. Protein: CSVPGTGLTGPDTQYF.